Listed below are T cell receptor beta chains from one sample, sequenced in a study of cytomegalovirus exposure and HLA in healthy donors. Some clones are missing from TCRdb's copy, which holds only in-frame ones; the method was immunoSEQ multiplex PCR. The listing records some 130,000 clones. What was sequenced was PBMCs. The receptors shown here come from a middle-aged woman in good health and CMV-seronegative. CDR3s include the opening cysteine and the closing phenylalanine or tryptophan. D genes are given only for firm matches.

TRBD1,TRBV29-1,TRBJ1-4,TGCAGCGTTAGACAGGGGGGTAATGAAAAACTGTTTTTT,CSVRQGGNEKLFF
TRBD1,TRBV7-6,TRBJ2-2,TGTGCCAGCAGCTCGGGACAGGCGAACACCGGGGAGCTGTTTTTT,CASSSGQANTGELFF
.,TRBV7-9,TRBJ1-2,TGTGCCAGCAGCTTAGACGAAAATAGGGGTAGGATAAGTCGTGGCTACACCTTC,CASSLDENRGRISRGYTF
TRBD1,TRBV19,TRBJ2-2,TGTGCCAGTAAGATATTGGGACAGGGGAACACCGGGGAGCTGTTTTTT,CASKILGQGNTGELFF
TRBD1,TRBV6-5,TRBJ2-1,TGTGCCAGCAGTTATCGGGGACAGAGCTCCTACAATGAGCAGTTCTTC,CASSYRGQSSYNEQFF
.,TRBV7-2,TRBJ1-5,TGTGCCAGCAGCTCCGGGGACACTCAGACTCAGCCCCAGCATTTT,CASSSGDTQTQPQHF
.,TRBV4-3,TRBJ1-1,TGCGCCAGCAGCCAGAACGCCCACGGGATGAACACTGAAGCTTTCTTT,CASSQNAHGMNTEAFF
.,TRBV7-9,TRBJ2-3,TGTGCCAGCAGCTTCAGGGATACGCAGTATTTT,CASSFRDTQYF
.,TRBV9,TRBJ1-5,TGTGCCAGCAGCGGATGGGGGGGCGGGCAGCCCCAGCATTTT,CASSGWGGGQPQHF
TRBD1,TRBV29-1,TRBJ1-3,TGCAGCGTTGCTAAGGGACAGTCCTCTGGAAACACCATATATTTT,CSVAKGQSSGNTIYF
.,TRBV7-9,TRBJ1-3,TGTGCCAGCAGCTTAGGGGGGGATAACATGAACACCATATATTTT,CASSLGGDNMNTIYF
.,TRBV7-3,TRBJ2-1,TGTGCCAGCAGCTTCAGGACTCGTGATAATGAGCAGTTCTTC,CASSFRTRDNEQFF
.,TRBV6-6,TRBJ1-6,TGTGCCAGCAGTTACGAGGGACAATTAAATTCACCCCTCCACTTT,CASSYEGQLNSPLHF
.,TRBV25-1,TRBJ1-2,TGTGCCAGCAGTGAACGGGGGGCTGGCTATGGCTACACCTTC,CASSERGAGYGYTF
.,TRBV9,TRBJ1-2,TGTGCCAGCAGCGTAGCTTTTGGGGCAGGGGCTAACTATGGCTACACCTTC,CASSVAFGAGANYGYTF
.,TRBV7-9,TRBJ1-4,TGTGCCAGCAGCTTAGCGGGGGGACCTAATGAAAAACTGTTTTTT,CASSLAGGPNEKLFF
TRBD2,TRBV9,TRBJ2-5,TGTGCCAGCAGCGTAGCGGCTAGCGGGCCTCCCGCGGAGACCCAGTACTTC,CASSVAASGPPAETQYF
TRBD1,TRBV28,TRBJ1-1,TGTGCCAGCAGCTCCCGCCGGACAGGGAGAGTGAACACTGAAGCTTTCTTT,CASSSRRTGRVNTEAFF
.,TRBV15,TRBJ1-5,TGTGCCACCAGCAGAGATAGGGGGTTAGGTCAGCCCCAGCATTTT,CATSRDRGLGQPQHF
TRBD1,TRBV4-1,TRBJ1-3,TGCGCCAGCAGCCAAGAAGGGGCAGGGGGCCCTGGAAACACCATATATTTT,CASSQEGAGGPGNTIYF
.,TRBV6-5,TRBJ2-3,TGTGCCAGCAGTTCAAGCACAGATACGCAGTATTTT,CASSSSTDTQYF
.,TRBV5-1,TRBJ2-1,TGCGCCAGCAGCTTGACCACTACAGGGTCCCCCCACTACAATGAGCAGTTCTTC,CASSLTTTGSPHYNEQFF
.,TRBV5-5,TRBJ1-4,TGTGCCAGCAGCTTGCTTGCAGGAACTAATGAAAAACTGTTTTTT,CASSLLAGTNEKLFF
.,TRBV7-2,TRBJ1-4,TGTGCCAGCAGCTTCTCTAGGGGGGAAAAACTGTTTTTT,CASSFSRGEKLFF
.,TRBV7-2,TRBJ2-7,TGTGCCAGCAGCTTCCAATCCGGGACTTCGAGCTCCTACGAGCAGTACTTC,CASSFQSGTSSSYEQYF
TRBD1,TRBV19,TRBJ1-5,TGTGCCAGTAGTATAGCCTTGGGACAGGGCCGCAATCAGCCCCAGCATTTT,CASSIALGQGRNQPQHF
TRBD2,TRBV5-6,TRBJ2-5,TGTGCCAGCAGCTTGCGGACTAGCGGGGGACCCAGGGGAGAGACCCAGTACTTC,CASSLRTSGGPRGETQYF
TRBD2,TRBV5-1,TRBJ2-1,TGCGCCAGCAGCTACACTAGCGGGGGGCGGGATGAGCAGTTCTTC,CASSYTSGGRDEQFF
TRBD1,TRBV27,TRBJ1-1,TGTGCCAGCATTGAGGGGGCAGCCTGTTTCTTT,CASIEGAACFF
TRBD1,TRBV4-3,TRBJ1-1,TGCGCCAGCAGCCAAGATTTAGGGACAGGTGGGGACACTGAAGCTTTCTTT,CASSQDLGTGGDTEAFF
TRBD2,TRBV19,TRBJ2-1,TGTGCCACCAGACACAGCGGGGGAGGGAATGAGCAGTTCTTC,CATRHSGGGNEQFF
.,TRBV6-4,TRBJ2-2,TGTGCCAGCAGAGGAGGGACAGCGAACACCGGGGAGCTGTTTTTT,CASRGGTANTGELFF
.,TRBV4-2,TRBJ1-4,TGTGCCAGCAGCCAACTACAGGGCGCGGCAACTAATGAAAAACTGTTTTTT,CASSQLQGAATNEKLFF
TRBD1,TRBV2,TRBJ1-3,TGTGCCAGCAGTGAACCAGGGGGGTCCTCTGGAAACACCATATATTTT,CASSEPGGSSGNTIYF
TRBD1,TRBV19,TRBJ2-2,TGTGCCAGTAGTATAGGGACAGGGGTTTTAACCGGGGAGCTGTTTTTT,CASSIGTGVLTGELFF
TRBD2,TRBV7-2,TRBJ2-7,TGTGCCAGCAGCATGACTAGCGGGGCGTCCTACGAGCAGTACTTC,CASSMTSGASYEQYF
.,TRBV28,TRBJ1-4,TGTGCCAGCAGTGAATCGGGGACAACCTCAACTAATGAAAAACTGTTTTTT,CASSESGTTSTNEKLFF
TRBD1,TRBV10-3,TRBJ2-7,TGTGCCATCCGGACAGGGAAGGCCTACGAGCAGTACTTC,CAIRTGKAYEQYF
TRBD1,TRBV25-1,TRBJ2-7,TGTGCCAGTAGACGGACAGGGTCGTACGAGCAGTACTTC,CASRRTGSYEQYF
.,TRBV19,TRBJ1-2,TGTGCCAGTAGTATTTCGCAGGTCTATGGCTACACCTTC,CASSISQVYGYTF
.,TRBV2,TRBJ2-2,TGTGCCAGCATTTTTTATGAGGGGGAGCTGTTTTTT,CASIFYEGELFF
.,TRBV7-2,TRBJ2-3,TGTGCCAGCAGCTTAGGAACAGGATTAACCACAGATACGCAGTATTTT,CASSLGTGLTTDTQYF
.,TRBV28,TRBJ1-5,TGTGCCAGCAGTTTAGGCGGGTTAAGTCAGCCCCAGCATTTT,CASSLGGLSQPQHF
.,TRBV7-9,TRBJ1-1,TGTGCCAGCAACTTGGGGCTTCGGACTGAAGCTTTCTTT,CASNLGLRTEAFF
.,TRBV19,TRBJ2-7,TGTGCCAGTAGTATGCCAGGGCTCTCCTACGAGCAGTACTTC,CASSMPGLSYEQYF
.,TRBV6-6,TRBJ1-1,TGTGCCAGCAGTTACTCAGGGCACCGAGGGACTGAAGCTTTCTTT,CASSYSGHRGTEAFF
.,TRBV5-1,TRBJ2-5,TGCGCCAGCAGCTTGGGGCCCGAAGAGACCCAGTACTTC,CASSLGPEETQYF
.,TRBV7-9,TRBJ1-5,TGTGCCAGCAGCTTAGACGGGAAAGGCAATCAGCCCCAGCATTTT,CASSLDGKGNQPQHF
.,TRBV18,TRBJ1-3,TGTGCCAGCTCACTGACCCCGACTGGGTTTGGAAACACCATATATTTT,CASSLTPTGFGNTIYF
TRBD2,TRBV14,TRBJ2-3,TGTGCCAGCAGCCGTGGGCGGGGGGGCCTAGATACGCAGTATTTT,CASSRGRGGLDTQYF
.,TRBV9,TRBJ1-1,TGTGCCAGCAGCGGGGGAGGGAACACTGAAGCTTTCTTT,CASSGGGNTEAFF
TRBD1,TRBV9,TRBJ1-4,TGTGCCAGCAGCGCCTATGGGGACAGGGGTGAAAAACTGTTTTTT,CASSAYGDRGEKLFF
TRBD1,TRBV5-1,TRBJ1-3,TGCGCCAGCAGCACCGCAGGGGGCGCCTGGGACACCATATATTTT,CASSTAGGAWDTIYF
.,TRBV7-9,TRBJ1-4,TGTGCCATCACAGATCGGGGGGGCTCAAATGAAAAACTGTTTTTT,CAITDRGGSNEKLFF
.,TRBV29-1,TRBJ2-7,TGCAGCGTTGAATTTAGGGGGGGGACCTACGAGCAGTACTTC,CSVEFRGGTYEQYF